Below are 12 T cell receptor beta chains sequenced from a single sample in a study of control samples from healthy donors and cancer patients (dated by TCRdb to 2018 to 2021). The library relied on the immunoSEQ multiplex PCR assay. TCRdb carries this immuneACCESS record with in-frame sequences only. Its versions omit some clonotypes, under half of them owing to an unresolved V gene in the studies checked, with the rest unexplained. Counted in this sample were about 75,000 clones; 84% of them appeared once. The top ten constitute more than 12% of the sample. The sample taken for sequencing was blood. These receptors were collected from a man between 45 and 60 years old in good health.

This clone was detected once. The chain combines TRBV27 with TRBJ2-7, with TRBD1 as a possible D gene (6 bases). The CDR3 runs to 18 residues. Looked up from germline, CDR1 is MNHEY and CDR2 is SMNVEV (reference sequence). V shed 2 bases and J shed 3 bases, with 23 bases lying between them. CDR3 coding DNA: TGTGCCAGCAGTTTACGGGCAGGGGAACGGCGGTCTGGCTACGAGCAGTACTTC. Its translation: CASSLRAGERRSGYEQYF.

For this clone: Other nucleotide sequences in the sample specify the same CDR3. This chain uses TRBV11-2 with TRBJ2-1, with D unresolved. V lost 5 bases to trimming and J lost 7 bases, with 21 bases between them. The CDR3 consists of 16 residues. The germline V gene encodes CDR1 SGHAT and CDR2 FQNNGV. The CDR3 spells CASSPSAWVFGNEQFF. As DNA, the CDR3 is TGTGCCAGCAGCCCTTCCGCTTGGGTTTTTGGGAATGAGCAGTTCTTC.

The chain joins TRBV30 to TRBJ1-2; 8 positions agree with TRBD1. In germline, CDR1 is GTSNPN, CDR2 SVGIG (reference sequence). This CDR3 region has 12 residues. J was trimmed by 4 bases and V by 5 bases; bases with no gene match: 3. CDR3 loop: CAWGQGPYGYTF. CDR3 sequence (DNA): TGTGCCTGGGGACAGGGTCCCTATGGCTACACCTTC.

This rearrangement joins TRBV7-9 to TRBJ2-7, with 13 bases identical to TRBD2. This CDR3 has 15 residues. V lost 5 bases, J lost 6 bases, and 7 bases stayed unmatched. Looked up from germline, CDR1 is SEHNR and CDR2 is FQNEAQ (reference sequence). The DNA of the CDR3 is TGTGCCAGCAGCCCAGGACTAGCGGGAGTAGGCGAGCAGTACTTC. It specifies CASSPGLAGVGEQYF.

This rearrangement joins TRBV7-2 to TRBJ1-1, with D uncertain. In germline, CDR1 is SGHTA, CDR2 FQGNSA. Trimming stripped 5 bases from V and 0 bases from J, with 13 bases between. The CDR3 runs to 15 residues. CDR3 DNA sequence: TGTGCCAGCAGCCCGGGGTTTCACATGAACACTGAAGCTTTCTTT. Translated: CASSPGFHMNTEAFF.

V gene TRBV6-5 combines with J gene TRBJ2-5; 9 bases fit TRBD2. Germline V CDR1 and CDR2: MNHEY, SVGAGI. V gave up 2 bases and J gave up 1 base; unmatched junction bases: 2. The CDR3 is made up of 15 amino acids. The CDR3, as DNA: TGTGCCAGCAGTTACGGCGGGAGGGCCCAAGAGACCCAGTACTTC. It yields the protein CASSYGGRAQETQYF.

This chain joins TRBV5-8 and TRBJ1-1; D call uncertain. Germline values: CDR1 SGHTS, CDR2 YDEGEE. The CDR3 extends over 15 amino acids. Trimming cost V 1 base and J 8 bases, with 18 bases left between them. The CDR3 bases are TGTGCCAGCAGCTTGAGGCCGGTCCCGACCGGGGAAGCTTTCTTT. Translated: CASSLRPVPTGEAFF.

This clone occurred once. The rearrangement links TRBV5-4 to TRBJ2-1; TRBD2 aligns across 10 bases. Germline loops: CDR1 SGHNT, CDR2 YYREEE (reference sequence). Unmatched junction bases numbered 5, after V lost 4 bases and J lost 4 bases. The CDR3 length is 15 residues. The CDR3 protein is CASSLSGGGYNEQFF. For the CDR3, the DNA is TGTGCCAGCAGCCTGAGCGGGGGGGGATACAATGAGCAGTTCTTC.

The CDR3 reads CASSQELAVSYNEQFF. Here the CDR3 DNA reads TGTGCCAGCAGCCAAGAACTAGCGGTTTCCTACAATGAGCAGTTCTTC. This chain uses TRBV14 with TRBJ2-1; 8 bases match TRBD2. The CDR3 has 16 residues. The germline gives CDR1 SGHDN, CDR2 FVKESK. J lost 1 base, V lost 0 bases, and 2 bases had no gene match.

This clone was observed a few times. This rearrangement joins TRBV5-6 to TRBJ2-7, with TRBD1 identical over 7 bases. J lost 5 bases, V lost 4 bases, and 12 bases had no gene match. Germline CDR1 and CDR2: SGHDT and YYEEEE. CDR3 size: 15 residues. Here the CDR3 reads CASSQLLQGSDEQYF. CDR3 coding DNA: TGTGCCAGCAGCCAGTTATTACAGGGGAGCGACGAGCAGTACTTC.

The V gene is TRBV9, the J gene TRBJ1-3, with D hard to call. The germline V gene encodes CDR1 SGDLS and CDR2 YYNGEE. Trimming removed 3 bases from V and 0 bases from J, with 10 bases in between. This CDR3 has 15 residues. CDR3 in amino acids: CASSAEVRSGNTIYF. For the CDR3, the DNA is TGTGCCAGCAGCGCTGAGGTTCGCTCTGGAAACACCATATATTTT. Full variable domain (rest looked up from reference TRBV9 and TRBJ1-3): DSGVTQTPKHLITATGQRVTLRCSPRSGDLSVYWYQQSLDQGLQFLIQYYNGEERAKGNILERFSAQQFPDLHSELNLSSLELGDSALYFCASSAEVRSGNTIYFGEGSWLTVV.

This chain connects TRBV6-1 to TRBJ1-5; D is unresolved. The CDR3 consists of 17 residues. Deletions cut 2 bases from V and 0 bases from J, with 14 bases between. Looked up from germline, CDR1 is MNHNS and CDR2 is SASEGT. DNA of the CDR3: TGTGCCAGCAGTGAATGGCCGGGAACCTATAGCAATCAGCCCCAGCATTTT. Encoded protein: CASSEWPGTYSNQPQHF.